This record covers a single TCR beta chain. The CDR3 is made up of 15 amino acids. Per the germline V gene, CDR1 is LNHNV and CDR2 is YYDKDF (reference sequence). J gave up 4 bases and V 3 bases, and 7 bases lay outside the gene matches. The data were taken from a study of Graves' ophthalmopathy and Graves' hyperthyroidism. Amplification of TCR beta CDR3 regions used RNA transcripts. HTBI primers served in a first-round RT-PCR, which a second-round multiplex PCR followed. MiXCR was run by TCRdb on the multiplex PCR reads, yielding one entry per CDR3 protein. The sample lists some 1.1 million distinct CDR3 sequences, about 35% seen once, with 11% in the top ten.

V usage is TRBV15 and J usage is TRBJ2-5; TRBD1 aligns across 8 bases. The sequence was collected from an adult man with Graves' hyperthyroidism. Sequenced input: peripheral blood or thyroid tissue (not recorded which). DNA of the CDR3: TGTGCCACCAGCAGCCGACAGGGGCTCGGAGAGACCCAGTACTTC. Amino acid sequence: CATSSRQGLGETQYF.